The rows below give T cell receptor beta chains drawn from one sample of a study of blood T cell repertoires in COVID-19. Profiling relied on immunoSEQ multiplex PCR, and the TCRdb table lists in-frame clones only, not all of them. Of tens of thousands of clones listed, around 81% are singletons. Sequencing was performed on peripheral blood. The source of these receptors is a man in his sixties or seventies with acute or convalescent COVID-19. The CDR3 runs from the conserved cysteine through the conserved F or W. Fields, in order: J gene, V gene, clone size, D gene, CDR3 protein, CDR3 DNA. The D gene is left open where the match is weak. Clone size is shown for a subset of rows, as once, few, many or a class of expanded clone.

j_call: TRBJ2-7
v_call: TRBV9
clone_size: few
d_call: TRBD2
cdr3_aa: CASSVGPAGGPSEQYF
cdr3_nt: TGTGCCAGCAGCGTAGGCCCAGCGGGGGGCCCCTCGGAGCAGTACTTC

j_call: TRBJ1-1
v_call: TRBV3-1/TRBV3-2
clone_size: -
d_call: -
cdr3_aa: CASSQGDTKAFF
cdr3_nt: TGTGCCAGCAGCCAAGGGGACACGAAAGCTTTCTTT

j_call: TRBJ2-3
v_call: TRBV12-3/TRBV12-4
clone_size: -
d_call: TRBD1
cdr3_aa: CASSQDREDTQYF
cdr3_nt: TGTGCCAGCAGCCAGGACAGGGAGGATACGCAGTATTTT

j_call: TRBJ2-5
v_call: TRBV4-1
clone_size: -
d_call: TRBD2
cdr3_aa: CASSQDRGLAGGSGTQYF
cdr3_nt: TGCGCCAGCAGCCAAGATCGAGGACTAGCGGGGGGATCGGGGACCCAGTACTTC

j_call: TRBJ2-1
v_call: TRBV2
clone_size: -
d_call: -
cdr3_aa: CASSEALRDNEQFF
cdr3_nt: TGTGCCAGCAGTGAAGCGCTTCGGGACAATGAGCAGTTCTTC

j_call: TRBJ2-7
v_call: TRBV20-1
clone_size: -
d_call: TRBD1
cdr3_aa: CSASLPRTGYEQYF
cdr3_nt: TGCAGTGCTAGTCTTCCCCGGACAGGCTACGAGCAGTACTTC

j_call: TRBJ1-1
v_call: TRBV3-1/TRBV3-2
clone_size: -
d_call: TRBD1
cdr3_aa: CASSQPGGGGTEAFF
cdr3_nt: TGTGCCAGCAGCCAGCCAGGGGGCGGGGGCACTGAAGCTTTCTTT

j_call: TRBJ1-6
v_call: TRBV7-8
clone_size: -
d_call: -
cdr3_aa: CASSLVWSARDSPLHF
cdr3_nt: TGTGCCAGCAGCTTAGTGTGGTCCGCGAGGGATTCACCCCTCCACTTT

j_call: TRBJ2-7
v_call: TRBV29-1
clone_size: -
d_call: -
cdr3_aa: CSVEASSYEQYF
cdr3_nt: TGCAGCGTTGAAGCTAGCTCCTACGAGCAGTACTTC

j_call: TRBJ2-1
v_call: TRBV7-3
clone_size: -
d_call: -
cdr3_aa: CASSLSRNNEQFF
cdr3_nt: TGTGCCAGCAGCTTGTCGAGAAACAATGAGCAGTTCTTC

j_call: TRBJ2-7
v_call: TRBV6-5
clone_size: -
d_call: -
cdr3_aa: CASSYSPTYEQYF
cdr3_nt: TGTGCCAGCAGTTACTCCCCCACCTACGAGCAGTACTTC

j_call: TRBJ2-1
v_call: TRBV29-1
clone_size: -
d_call: TRBD2
cdr3_aa: CSAGLEYNEQFF
cdr3_nt: TGCAGCGCCGGACTAGAGTACAATGAGCAGTTCTTC

j_call: TRBJ1-2
v_call: TRBV2
clone_size: -
d_call: -
cdr3_aa: CASSVSDSGYTF
cdr3_nt: TGTGCCAGCAGTGTATCAGACAGTGGCTACACCTTC

j_call: TRBJ1-3
v_call: TRBV6-1
clone_size: -
d_call: -
cdr3_aa: CASSEGRALSGNTIYF
cdr3_nt: TGTGCCAGCAGTGAAGGCAGGGCCCTCTCTGGAAACACCATATATTTT

j_call: TRBJ1-6
v_call: TRBV5-6
clone_size: -
d_call: -
cdr3_aa: CASSGPGLYNSPLHF
cdr3_nt: TGTGCCAGCAGCGGACCGGGACTGTATAATTCACCCCTCCACTTT

j_call: TRBJ1-2
v_call: TRBV6-5
clone_size: -
d_call: -
cdr3_aa: CANSLRGYANYGYTF
cdr3_nt: TGTGCCAACAGTTTAAGGGGGTACGCTAACTATGGCTACACCTTC

j_call: TRBJ1-4
v_call: TRBV5-6
clone_size: -
d_call: -
cdr3_aa: CASRGTFNEKLFF
cdr3_nt: TGTGCCAGCAGGGGGACATTCAATGAAAAACTGTTTTTT

j_call: TRBJ1-2
v_call: TRBV18
clone_size: once
d_call: -
cdr3_aa: CASSPGGGRYGYTF
cdr3_nt: TGTGCCAGCTCACCAGGCGGGGGCCGGTATGGCTACACCTTC

j_call: TRBJ1-2
v_call: TRBV7-9
clone_size: -
d_call: TRBD1
cdr3_aa: CASSFRDREYGYTF
cdr3_nt: TGTGCCAGCAGCTTCCGGGACAGGGAGTATGGCTACACCTTC

j_call: TRBJ2-7
v_call: TRBV20-1
clone_size: few
d_call: -
cdr3_aa: CSATGRREQYF
cdr3_nt: TGCAGTGCTACCGGTCGCCGCGAGCAGTACTTC

j_call: TRBJ2-5
v_call: TRBV3-1/TRBV3-2
clone_size: -
d_call: TRBD2
cdr3_aa: CASSLGLAGVQETQYF
cdr3_nt: TGTGCCAGCAGCTTGGGACTAGCGGGGGTACAAGAGACCCAGTACTTC

j_call: TRBJ1-4
v_call: TRBV5-1
clone_size: -
d_call: TRBD1
cdr3_aa: CASSLWGQGNEKLFF
cdr3_nt: TGCGCCAGCAGCTTATGGGGACAGGGCAATGAAAAACTGTTTTTT

j_call: TRBJ2-7
v_call: TRBV6-5
clone_size: few
d_call: TRBD1
cdr3_aa: CASRPGTGSYEQYF
cdr3_nt: TGTGCCAGCAGACCCGGGACAGGTTCGTACGAGCAGTACTTC

j_call: TRBJ2-5
v_call: TRBV28
clone_size: -
d_call: TRBD2
cdr3_aa: CASSLFSGGRTQYF
cdr3_nt: TGTGCCAGCAGTTTATTTAGCGGGGGGCGGACCCAGTACTTC